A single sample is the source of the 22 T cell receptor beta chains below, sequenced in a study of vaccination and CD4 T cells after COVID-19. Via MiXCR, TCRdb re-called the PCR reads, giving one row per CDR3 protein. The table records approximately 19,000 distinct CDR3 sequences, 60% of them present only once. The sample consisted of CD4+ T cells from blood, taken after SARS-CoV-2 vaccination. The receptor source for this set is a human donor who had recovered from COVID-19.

Here the CDR3 reads CASSLDSRSGELFF. CDR3 nucleotide sequence: TGTGCCAGCAGCTTAGATAGCAGGTCCGGGGAGCTGTTTTTT. V is TRBV11-3 and J is TRBJ2-2; D ambiguous. Deletions cut 0 bases from V and 6 bases from J, with 8 bases between. CDR3 length: 14 amino acids. Germline-derived CDR1 and CDR2 are SGHNT and YENEEA. The variable domain in full, completed from reference TRBV11-3 and TRBJ2-2, reads EAGVVQSPRYKIIEKKQPVAFWCNPISGHNTLYWYLQNLGQGPELLIRYENEEAVDDSQLPKDRFSAERLKGVDSTLKIQPAELGDSAVYLCASSLDSRSGELFFGEGSRLTVL.

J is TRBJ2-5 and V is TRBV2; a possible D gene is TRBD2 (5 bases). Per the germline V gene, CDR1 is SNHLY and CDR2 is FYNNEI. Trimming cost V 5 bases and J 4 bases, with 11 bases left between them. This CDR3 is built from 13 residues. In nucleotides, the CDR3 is TGTGCCAGCAGTCAAGAGGGAAGAGAGACCCAGTACTTC. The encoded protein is CASSQEGRETQYF.

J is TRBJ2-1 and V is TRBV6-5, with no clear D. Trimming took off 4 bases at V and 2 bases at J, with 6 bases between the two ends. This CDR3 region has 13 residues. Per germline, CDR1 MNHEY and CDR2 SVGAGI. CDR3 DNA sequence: TGTGCCAGCAGTTTGGCAGCCTACAATGAGCAGTTCTTC. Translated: CASSLAAYNEQFF.

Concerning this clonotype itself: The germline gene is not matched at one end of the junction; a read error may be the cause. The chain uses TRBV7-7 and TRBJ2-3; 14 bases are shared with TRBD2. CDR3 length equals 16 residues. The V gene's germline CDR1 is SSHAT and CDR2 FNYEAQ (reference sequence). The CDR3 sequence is CASSLGTSGGPDTQYF. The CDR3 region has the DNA TGTGCTAGCAGCTTGGGGACTAGCGGGGGCCCAGATACGCAGTATTTT.

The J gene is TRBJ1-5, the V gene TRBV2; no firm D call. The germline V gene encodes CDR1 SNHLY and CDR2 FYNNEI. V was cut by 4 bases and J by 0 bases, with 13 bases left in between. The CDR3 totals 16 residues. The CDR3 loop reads CASSVGEDYSNQPQHF. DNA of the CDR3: TGTGCCAGCAGTGTTGGGGAGGACTATAGCAATCAGCCCCAGCATTTT.

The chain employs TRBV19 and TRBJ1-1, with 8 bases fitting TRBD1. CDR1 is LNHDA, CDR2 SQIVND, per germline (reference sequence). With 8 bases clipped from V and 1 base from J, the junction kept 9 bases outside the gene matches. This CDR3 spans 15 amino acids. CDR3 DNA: TGTGCCAGTTCCCCAGGGGGCATACGGAACACTGAAGCTTTCTTT. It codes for CASSPGGIRNTEAFF.

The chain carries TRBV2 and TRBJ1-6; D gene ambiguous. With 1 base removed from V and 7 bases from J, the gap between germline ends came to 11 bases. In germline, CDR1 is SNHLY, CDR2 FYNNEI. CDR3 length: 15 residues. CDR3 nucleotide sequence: TGTGCCAGCAGTGAAGTTGGCTACCGGAATTCACCCCTCCACTTT. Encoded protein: CASSEVGYRNSPLHF.

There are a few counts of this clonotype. CDR3 DNA: TGTGCCAGCACCGAGGGGACAGGGCGTTTGGCTTTCTTT. This gives the protein CASTEGTGRLAFF. The chain uses TRBV2 and TRBJ1-1; 9 bases agree with TRBD1. Trimming cost V 7 bases and J 11 bases; bases outside gene matches: 11. Germline V CDR1 and CDR2: SNHLY, FYNNEI. CDR3 length: 13 residues.

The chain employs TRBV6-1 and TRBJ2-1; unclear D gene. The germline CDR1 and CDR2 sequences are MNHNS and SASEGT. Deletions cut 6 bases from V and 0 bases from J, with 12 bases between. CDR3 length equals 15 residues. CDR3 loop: CASRADEDSYNEQFF. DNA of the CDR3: TGTGCCAGCAGGGCCGATGAGGACTCCTACAATGAGCAGTTCTTC.

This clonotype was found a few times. This CDR3 reads CASSIVSGSRNQPQHF. The CDR3 DNA is TGTGCCAGTAGTATCGTTTCCGGCAGTCGCAATCAGCCCCAGCATTTT. J is TRBJ1-5 and V is TRBV19; D not certain. The germline V gene encodes CDR1 LNHDA and CDR2 SQIVND (reference sequence). V dropped 3 bases and J dropped 2 bases, with 14 bases sitting between them. The CDR3 sequence is 16 residues long.

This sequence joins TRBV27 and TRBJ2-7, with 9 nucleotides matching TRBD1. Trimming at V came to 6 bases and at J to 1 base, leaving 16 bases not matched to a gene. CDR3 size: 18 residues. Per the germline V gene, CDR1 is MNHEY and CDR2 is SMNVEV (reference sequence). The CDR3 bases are TGTGCCAGCAGGGTCCGGACAGGGGTAGGTGGGTGGTCCTACGAGCAGTACTTC. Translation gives CASRVRTGVGGWSYEQYF.

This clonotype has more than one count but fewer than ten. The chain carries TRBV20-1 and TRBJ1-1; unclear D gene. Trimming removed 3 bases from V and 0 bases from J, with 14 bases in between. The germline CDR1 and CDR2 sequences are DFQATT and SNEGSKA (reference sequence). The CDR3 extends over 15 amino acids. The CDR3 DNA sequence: TGCAGTGCTAGTTCTTTTCAGGAAATGAACACTGAAGCTTTCTTT. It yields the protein CSASSFQEMNTEAFF.

The CDR3 sequence: CASSSDGLTEAFF. DNA for the CDR3: TGTGCCAGCAGCTCCGATGGACTGACTGAAGCTTTCTTT. The J gene is TRBJ1-1, the V gene TRBV11-3, with D uncertain. Germline loops: CDR1 SGHNT, CDR2 YENEEA. The CDR3 loop spans 13 amino acids. Trimming pared 4 bases from V and 5 bases from J, leaving 11 bases between.

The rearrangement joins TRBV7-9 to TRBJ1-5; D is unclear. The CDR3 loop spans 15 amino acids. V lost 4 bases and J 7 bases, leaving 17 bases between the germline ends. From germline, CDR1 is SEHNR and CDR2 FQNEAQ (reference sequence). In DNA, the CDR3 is TGTGCCAGCAGCTCAATTGATCGGGAGGGACAGCCCCAGCATTTT. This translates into CASSSIDREGQPQHF.

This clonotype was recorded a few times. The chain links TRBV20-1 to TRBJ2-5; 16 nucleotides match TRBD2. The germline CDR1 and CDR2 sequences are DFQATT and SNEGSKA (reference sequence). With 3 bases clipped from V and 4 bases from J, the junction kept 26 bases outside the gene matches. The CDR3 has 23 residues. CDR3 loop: CSASAPGTSGRAQSWGGGETQYF. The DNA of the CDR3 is TGCAGTGCTAGCGCCCCCGGGACTAGCGGGAGGGCCCAGTCCTGGGGGGGTGGAGAGACCCAGTACTTC.

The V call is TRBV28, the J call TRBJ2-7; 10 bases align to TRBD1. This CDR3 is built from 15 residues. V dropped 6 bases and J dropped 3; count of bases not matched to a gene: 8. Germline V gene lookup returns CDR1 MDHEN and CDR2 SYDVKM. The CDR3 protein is CASRVRGTGDYEQYF. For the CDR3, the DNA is TGTGCCAGCAGAGTTAGGGGGACAGGGGACTACGAGCAGTACTTC. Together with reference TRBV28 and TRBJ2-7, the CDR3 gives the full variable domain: DVKVTQSSRYLVKRTGEKVFLECVQDMDHENMFWYRQDPGLGLRLIYFSYDVKMKEKGDIPEGYSVSREKKERFSLILESASTNQTSMYLCASRVRGTGDYEQYFGPGTRLTVT.

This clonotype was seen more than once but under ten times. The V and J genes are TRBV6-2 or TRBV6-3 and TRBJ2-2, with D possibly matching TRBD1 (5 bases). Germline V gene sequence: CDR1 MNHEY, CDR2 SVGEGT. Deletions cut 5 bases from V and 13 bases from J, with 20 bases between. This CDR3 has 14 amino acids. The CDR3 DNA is TGTGCCAGCAGTCGTAACAGGTTAGCCCCGGTGCTGTTTTTT. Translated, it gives CASSRNRLAPVLFF.

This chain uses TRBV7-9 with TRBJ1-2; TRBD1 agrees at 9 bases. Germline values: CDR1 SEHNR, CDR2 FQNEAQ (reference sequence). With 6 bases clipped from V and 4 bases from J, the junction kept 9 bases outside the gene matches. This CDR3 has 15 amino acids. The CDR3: CASSYWDREPYGYTF. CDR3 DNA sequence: TGTGCCAGCAGTTATTGGGACAGGGAACCCTATGGCTACACCTTC.

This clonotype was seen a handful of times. The chain's CDR3 is CAGTGRSSETQYF. CDR3 sequence (DNA): TGTGCCGGGACGGGACGGTCTTCTGAGACCCAGTACTTC. The chain joins TRBV2 to TRBJ2-5; D is possibly TRBD1 or TRBD2 (5 bases each). In germline, CDR1 is SNHLY, CDR2 FYNNEI. The CDR3 is made up of 13 amino acids. Trimming took 11 bases from V and 5 from J, leaving 18 bases between them.

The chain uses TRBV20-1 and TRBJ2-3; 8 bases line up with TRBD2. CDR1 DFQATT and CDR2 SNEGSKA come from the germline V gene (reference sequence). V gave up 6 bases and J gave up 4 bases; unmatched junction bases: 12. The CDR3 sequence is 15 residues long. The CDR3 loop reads CSAPMLAGGPDTQYF. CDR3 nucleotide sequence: TGCAGTGCCCCCATGCTAGCGGGTGGACCAGATACGCAGTATTTT.

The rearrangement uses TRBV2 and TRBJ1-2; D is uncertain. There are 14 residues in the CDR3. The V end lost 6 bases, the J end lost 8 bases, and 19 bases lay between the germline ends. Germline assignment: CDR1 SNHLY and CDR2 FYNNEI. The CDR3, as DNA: TGTGCCAGCAGAGAGGACCTCTCATCGAGGGGCTACACCTTC. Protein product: CASREDLSSRGYTF.

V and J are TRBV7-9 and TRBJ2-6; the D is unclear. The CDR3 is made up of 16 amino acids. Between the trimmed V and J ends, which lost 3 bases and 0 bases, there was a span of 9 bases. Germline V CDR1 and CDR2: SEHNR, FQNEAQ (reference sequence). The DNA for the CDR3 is TGTGCCAGCAGCTTTGTGGGCCGCTCTGGGGCCAACGTCCTGACTTTC. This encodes CASSFVGRSGANVLTF.